This is a list of T cell receptor beta chains from one sample in a study of control samples from healthy donors and cancer patients. Assay used: immunoSEQ multiplex PCR; TCRdb lists only in-frame clones, some missing. The table records 260,000 or so clones, over 70% of them present only once. The sequenced sample was PBMCs. These receptors came from an older woman with lung cancer. Each CDR3 is given with its conserved first and last residue. The D gene is left open where the match is weak. Clone size is stated in some rows and not others, as once, few, many or a class when expanded.

CDR3 protein	CDR3 DNA	clone size	D gene	V gene	J gene
CASSQDRLGGSYNSPLHF	TGTGCCAGCAGCCAAGATAGGCTGGGAGGCTCCTATAATTCACCCCTCCACTTT	-	-	TRBV3-1/TRBV3-2	TRBJ1-6
CASSQRGRDRNTQYF	TGTGCCAGCAGCCAACGGGGCAGGGATCGAAATACGCAGTATTTT	few	-	TRBV3-1/TRBV3-2	TRBJ2-3
CASSQDSRQPLPYEKLFF	TGTGCCAGCAGCCAAGATTCTAGGCAGCCGCTTCCTTATGAAAAACTGTTTTTT	once	-	TRBV4-2	TRBJ1-4
CASSRLAHQETQYF	TGTGCCAGCAGCCGTTTGGCACACCAAGAGACCCAGTACTTC	-	-	TRBV11-2	TRBJ2-5
CASSRDGQETQYF	TGCGCCAGCAGCAGGGACGGTCAAGAGACCCAGTACTTC	-	-	TRBV5-1	TRBJ2-5
CAWSVREGRWTEAFF	TGTGCCTGGAGTGTTCGAGAGGGGCGGTGGACTGAAGCTTTCTTT	-	-	TRBV30	TRBJ1-1
CASSPGPKYQETQYF	TGTGCCAGCAGCCCCGGGCCAAAGTACCAAGAGACCCAGTACTTC	-	-	TRBV21-1	TRBJ2-5
CASSLGVSTDTQYF	TGTGCCAGCAGCTTGGGAGTTAGCACAGATACGCAGTATTTT	-	-	TRBV5-6	TRBJ2-3
CASSLSGQNTEAFF	TGCGCCAGCAGCTTGTCGGGACAGAACACTGAAGCTTTCTTT	-	-	TRBV5-1	TRBJ1-1
CASSFTETEAFF	TGTGCCAGCAGCTTTACGGAAACTGAAGCTTTCTTT	-	-	TRBV5-6	TRBJ1-1
CASSPRGQGETNEKLFF	TGTGCCAGCTCACCAAGAGGACAGGGAGAGACTAATGAAAAACTGTTTTTT	-	TRBD1	TRBV18	TRBJ1-4
CASSMGAWGDTEAFF	TGTGCCAGCAGCATGGGCGCGTGGGGGGACACTGAAGCTTTCTTT	-	-	TRBV27	TRBJ1-1
CASSPSGNEQFF	TGTGCCAGCTCACCATCGGGGAATGAGCAGTTCTTC	once	-	TRBV18	TRBJ2-1
CASTQHPSNEQFF	TGTGCCAGCACCCAACACCCCTCCAATGAGCAGTTCTTC	-	-	TRBV6-6	TRBJ2-1
CASSLGTGEEKLFF	TGTGCCAGCAGCTTAGGGACAGGAGAAGAAAAACTGTTTTTT	-	TRBD1	TRBV7-2	TRBJ1-4
CASSQGLAGAYYEQYF	TGTGCCAGCAGCCAAGGACTAGCGGGGGCCTACTACGAGCAGTACTTC	-	TRBD2	TRBV4-2	TRBJ2-7
CASLRDQSSGNTIYF	TGTGCCAGCCTCCGGGACCAGAGCTCTGGAAACACCATATATTTT	-	-	TRBV6-6	TRBJ1-3
CSVDRGHEQYF	TGCAGCGTCGACAGGGGACACGAGCAGTACTTC	-	TRBD1	TRBV20-1	TRBJ2-7
CASSVSRDRGTYGYTF	TGTGCCAGCAGTGTATCCCGGGACAGGGGCACCTATGGCTACACCTTC	-	TRBD1	TRBV2	TRBJ1-2
CASQPGQYNSPLHF	TGTGCCAGCCAACCGGGACAGTATAATTCACCCCTCCACTTT	-	TRBD1	TRBV18	TRBJ1-6
CASSLAGLEIRKTQYF	TGTGCCAGCAGCTTGGCAGGACTGGAGATAAGGAAGACCCAGTACTTC	-	-	TRBV7-9	TRBJ2-5
CASSLTRGPQFF	TGTGCCAGCAGTTTAACCAGGGGACCACAGTTCTTC	-	-	TRBV12-3/TRBV12-4	TRBJ2-1
CASSEGTVNSPLHF	TGTGCCAGCAGCGAGGGGACAGTAAATTCACCCCTCCACTTT	-	TRBD1	TRBV3-1/TRBV3-2	TRBJ1-6
CASSSTGLNSNEQFF	TGTGCCAGCAGCTCCACGGGCCTCAACAGCAATGAGCAGTTCTTC	-	-	TRBV7-3	TRBJ2-1